This TCR beta chain was recorded in a study of CD8 T cells in ankylosing spondylitis. Generation of TCR beta libraries employed quantitative 5'-RACE incorporating molecular barcodes. From the 5' RACE reads, TCRdb called clonotypes with MiXCR, one entry per CDR3 protein. The sample lists hundreds of thousands of distinct CDR3 sequences; approximately 17% were seen once. This clonotype was seen only a few times. The antigen is not known. Study-wide results and caveats: Reportedly, significant enrichment of disease-linked clones occurred in matched ankylosing spondylitis synovial fluid. For ankylosing spondylitis blood, a TCR beta motif of roughly 8 highly homologous variants appeared characteristic.

The CDR3 covers 17 residues. Per germline, CDR1 MNHEY and CDR2 SMNVEV (reference sequence). The V and J ends lost 3 bases and 0 bases, in that order; junction bases with no gene match: 5. Sample: blood, either unsorted or a sorted T cell fraction (not recorded which). The source of this sequence is a male donor with ankylosing spondylitis. The chain links TRBV27 to TRBJ1-6; 7 bases agree with TRBD1. The CDR3, as DNA: TGTGCCAGCAGTTTTCGGGACAGAGACTCCTATAATTCACCCCTCCACTTT. As protein: CASSFRDRDSYNSPLHF.